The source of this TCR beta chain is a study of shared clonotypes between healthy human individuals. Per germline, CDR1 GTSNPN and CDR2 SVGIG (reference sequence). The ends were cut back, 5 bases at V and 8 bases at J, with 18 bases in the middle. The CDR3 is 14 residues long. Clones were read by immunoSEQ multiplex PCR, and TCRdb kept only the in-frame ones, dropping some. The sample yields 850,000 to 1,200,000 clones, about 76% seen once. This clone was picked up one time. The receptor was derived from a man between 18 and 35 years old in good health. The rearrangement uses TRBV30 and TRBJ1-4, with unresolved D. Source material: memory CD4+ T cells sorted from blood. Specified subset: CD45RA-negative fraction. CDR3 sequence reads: CAWSRQRASEKLFF. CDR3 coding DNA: TGTGCCTGGTCCCGACAAAGGGCCTCCGAAAAACTGTTTTTT.